This T cell receptor beta chain was obtained from a study of cytomegalovirus exposure and HLA in healthy donors. In the PCR, 60 Vbeta and 13 Jbeta primers were used. Produced via immunoSEQ multiplex PCR; TCRdb's table is partial and in-frame only. Its clone listing holds 53,000 or so clones. Germline V CDR1 and CDR2: MNHEY, SVGAGI. V lost 5 bases and J lost 2, with 13 bases in between. CDR3 length equals 15 residues. The receptor comes from a man between 18 and 29 years old in good health and CMV-seropositive. Sequenced material: PBMCs. The chain has TRBV6-5 and TRBJ1-3, with D maybe TRBD1 (5 bases). The CDR3 coding sequence is TGTGCCAGCAGTCCCAAAGGGGAAACTGGAAACACCATATATTTT. Protein product: CASSPKGETGNTIYF.